This TCR beta chain is from a study of control samples from healthy donors and cancer patients. The method was immunoSEQ multiplex PCR; TCRdb's version includes in-frame clones alone and lacks a portion of them. Of about 150,000 clones listed, 89% were seen once; the top ten hold 4.9%. Trimming pared 3 bases from V and 4 bases from J, leaving 6 bases between. The germline CDR1 and CDR2 sequences are KGHDR and SFDVKD. The CDR3 length is 12 residues. The chain has TRBV24-1 and TRBJ2-7; D might be TRBD2 (5 bases). The TCR originated in a young man in good health. Material for sequencing was blood. The DNA of the CDR3 is TGTGCCACCAGTGATACGGGGTACGAGCAGTACTTC. Translated: CATSDTGYEQYF.